This T cell receptor beta chain was sequenced in a study of T cells expressing NK-cell markers. At the level of the study: Repertoires of TCR beta were obtained from T cells sorted as CD3+CD56+NKG2C+, CD3+CD56+NKG2C- and CD3+CD56-NKG2C+. Eight donors were sequenced, of whom seven were HCMV-seropositive, while the remaining one was HCMV-seronegative. Study-wide results and limits: The CD3+CD56-NKG2C+ fraction was also led by these clonotypes in a few donors.

Germline values: CDR1 MNHNS, CDR2 SASEGT. The CDR3 totals 15 residues. From the 5' RACE reads, TCRdb lists one entry per CDR3 protein and no DNA. The repertoire table contains about 160,000 distinct CDR3 sequences. Note on this clonotype: The antigen remains unidentified.

The chain employs TRBV6-1 and TRBJ2-7; with no DNA, the TCRdb D assignment of TRBD2 cannot be verified. The sample was blood T cells: a sorted CD56 or NKG2C T cell subset, CD4+ or CD8+ T cells, or bulk PBMC T cells (not recorded which). The clonotype comes from a woman aged 18-70 years in good health. Here the CDR3 reads CASSADRALTYEQYF.